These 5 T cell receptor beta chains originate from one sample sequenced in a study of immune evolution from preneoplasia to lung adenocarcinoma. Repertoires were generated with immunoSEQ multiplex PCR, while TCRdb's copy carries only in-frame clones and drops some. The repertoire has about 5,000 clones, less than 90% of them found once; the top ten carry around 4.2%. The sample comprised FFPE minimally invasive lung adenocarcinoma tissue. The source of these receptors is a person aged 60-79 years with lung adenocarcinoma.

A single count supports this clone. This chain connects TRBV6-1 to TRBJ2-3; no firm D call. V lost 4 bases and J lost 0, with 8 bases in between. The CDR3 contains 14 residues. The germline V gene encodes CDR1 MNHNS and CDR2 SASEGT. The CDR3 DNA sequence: TGTGCCAGCAGTGTCACAGTTAGCACAGATACGCAGTATTTT. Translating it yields CASSVTVSTDTQYF.

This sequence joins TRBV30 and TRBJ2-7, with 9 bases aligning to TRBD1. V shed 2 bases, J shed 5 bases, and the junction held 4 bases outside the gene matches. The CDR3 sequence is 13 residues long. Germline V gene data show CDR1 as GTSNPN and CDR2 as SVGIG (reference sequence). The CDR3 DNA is TGTGCCTGGAGTCGGGACAGGGCCAACGAGCAGTACTTC. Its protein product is CAWSRDRANEQYF.

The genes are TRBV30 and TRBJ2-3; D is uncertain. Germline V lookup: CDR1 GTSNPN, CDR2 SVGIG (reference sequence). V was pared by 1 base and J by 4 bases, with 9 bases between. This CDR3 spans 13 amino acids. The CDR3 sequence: CAWSEGSADTQYF. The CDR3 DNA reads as TGTGCCTGGAGTGAGGGTAGTGCAGATACGCAGTATTTT.

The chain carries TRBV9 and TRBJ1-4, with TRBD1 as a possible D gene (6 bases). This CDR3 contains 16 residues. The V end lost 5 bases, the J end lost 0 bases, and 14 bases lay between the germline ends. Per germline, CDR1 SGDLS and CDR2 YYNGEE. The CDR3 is CASSSGTQATNEKLFF. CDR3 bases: TGTGCCAGCAGTTCCGGGACACAAGCAACTAATGAAAAACTGTTTTTT.

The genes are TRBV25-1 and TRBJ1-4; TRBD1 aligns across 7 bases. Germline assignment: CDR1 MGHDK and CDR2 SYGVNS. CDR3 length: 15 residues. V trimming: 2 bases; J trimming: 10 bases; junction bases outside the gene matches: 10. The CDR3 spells CASSETGALGGKLFF. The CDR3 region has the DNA TGTGCCAGCAGTGAAACAGGGGCCCTAGGGGGAAAACTGTTTTTT. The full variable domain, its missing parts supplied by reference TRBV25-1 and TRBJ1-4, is EADIYQTPRYLVIGTGKKITLECSQTMGHDKMYWYQQDPGMELHLIHYSYGVNSTEKGDLSSESTVSRIRTEHFPLTLESARPSHTSQYLCASSETGALGGKLFFGSGTQLSVL.